The present entry profiles one T cell receptor (beta chain) with its context. Its antigen is currently unknown. The sample's time point: persistent/refractory GD, antithyroid drugs over 5 years with positive TRAb. The TCR library used RNA extracted from PBMCs. From germline, CDR1 is SGHRS and CDR2 YFSETQ. V was cut by 5 bases and J by 5 bases, with 13 bases left in between. This CDR3 has 13 residues. This sample was included in a study of regulatory T cells in long-lasting Graves disease. Notes on the study in general: Whereas new patients shared 900 to 1,000 public clonotypes, persistent patients shared more, at under 3,500.

To make TCR beta libraries, researchers used iRepertoire HTBI primers and Arm-PCR of CDR3 regions. TCRdb itself ran the multiplex PCR reads through MiXCR, one entry per CDR3 protein. The sample carries 300,000 to 400,000 distinct CDR3 sequences, about 20% recorded once. The chain combines TRBV5-1 with TRBJ1-1; D is ambiguous. This TCR was sampled from a female donor with Graves disease. The sample was peripheral blood mononuclear cells (PBMCs), taken when the disease was refractory, from a patient treated with antithyroid drugs. The CDR3 DNA reads as TGCGCCAGCAGTGGGAGGTCGGCAACTGAAGCTTTCTTT. This codes for CASSGRSATEAFF.